This T cell receptor beta chain stems from a study of T cell responses to AZD1222 COVID-19 vaccine. Regarding this clone: Its antigen is not known.

This CDR3 is 15 amino acids long. Germline V gene sequence: CDR1 MDHEN, CDR2 SYDVKM. V trimming: 0 bases; J trimming: 3 bases; junction bases outside the gene matches: 2. Study observations and caveats: Baseline seropositives among AZD1222 recipients totaled only five to seven. Dominant at 160-218 and 743-854, vaccine-associated CD4 TCRs also spanned spike. The repertoires were collected only after the peak T cell response. Regions left unmutated in variants are reportedly the target of nearly half of spike-specific TCRs.

Profiling relied on immunoSEQ multiplex PCR, and the TCRdb table lists in-frame clones only, not all of them. The sample lists 150,000 to 160,000 clones; 90% were seen once. The V and J genes are TRBV28 and TRBJ1-2; 9 nucleotides line up with TRBD1. The receptor was derived from an adult in good health. The sample was peripheral blood, taken on day 0 of AZD1222 vaccination. The DNA for the CDR3 is TGTGCCAGCAGTTTATGGGGACAGGGATACTATGGCTACACCTTC. This encodes CASSLWGQGYYGYTF.